Listed below are T cell receptor beta chains from one sample, sequenced in a study of T cell responses to AZD1222 COVID-19 vaccine. Sequencing used immunoSEQ multiplex PCR; TCRdb keeps in-frame clones, though not all of them. The sample carries 29,000 or so clones, 93% recorded once. The sample was peripheral blood, taken on day 0 of AZD1222 vaccination. The source of these receptors is an adult in good health. CDR3s include the opening cysteine and the closing phenylalanine or tryptophan. A D gene is named only where the DNA matches it firmly. Expanded clones get a size class; other rows say once, few or many, or leave the size out.

d_call: TRBD1
clone_size: NA
v_call: TRBV5-4
cdr3_length: 15
j_call: TRBJ2-5
cdr3_nt: TGTGCCAGCAGCTCGGGTAAGGGACAGCTGGAGACCCAGTACTTC
cdr3_aa: CASSSGKGQLETQYF

d_call: NA
clone_size: once
v_call: TRBV6-1
cdr3_length: 15
j_call: TRBJ2-7
cdr3_nt: TGTGCCAGCAGTGAAGCTAGTCTTATAAGGTACGAGCAGTACTTC
cdr3_aa: CASSEASLIRYEQYF

d_call: NA
clone_size: NA
v_call: TRBV5-3
cdr3_length: 12
j_call: TRBJ1-5
cdr3_nt: TGTGCCAGAAGCTTGTTGTATCAGCCCCAGCATTTT
cdr3_aa: CARSLLYQPQHF

d_call: NA
clone_size: NA
v_call: TRBV28
cdr3_length: 12
j_call: TRBJ1-2
cdr3_nt: TGTGCCAGCAGTCCAATGGGCTATGGCTACACCTTC
cdr3_aa: CASSPMGYGYTF

d_call: NA
clone_size: NA
v_call: TRBV7-9
cdr3_length: 14
j_call: TRBJ1-2
cdr3_nt: TGTGCCAGCAGCCCCGGACGGAAGACCTATGGCTACACCTTC
cdr3_aa: CASSPGRKTYGYTF

d_call: NA
clone_size: NA
v_call: TRBV11-2
cdr3_length: 13
j_call: TRBJ2-5
cdr3_nt: TGTGCCAGCAGCTTAGGACTTGGAGAGACCCAGTACTTC
cdr3_aa: CASSLGLGETQYF

d_call: NA
clone_size: NA
v_call: TRBV12-3/TRBV12-4
cdr3_length: 12
j_call: TRBJ2-1
cdr3_nt: TGTGCCAGCAGTTTGGGGTACAATGAGCAGTTCTTC
cdr3_aa: CASSLGYNEQFF

d_call: TRBD1
clone_size: NA
v_call: TRBV7-9
cdr3_length: 15
j_call: TRBJ2-7
cdr3_nt: TGTGCCAGCAGCACCGACAGGGTAAAAGGTTACGAGCAGTACTTC
cdr3_aa: CASSTDRVKGYEQYF

d_call: NA
clone_size: NA
v_call: TRBV30
cdr3_length: 12
j_call: TRBJ2-7
cdr3_nt: TGTGCCTGGAGTGTACCGGGGATTGAGCAGTACTTC
cdr3_aa: CAWSVPGIEQYF

d_call: TRBD1
clone_size: NA
v_call: TRBV19
cdr3_length: 15
j_call: TRBJ1-6
cdr3_nt: TGTGCCAGTAGTGCCGGGACAGCGACGAATTCACCCCTCCACTTT
cdr3_aa: CASSAGTATNSPLHF

d_call: NA
clone_size: NA
v_call: TRBV7-9
cdr3_length: 11
j_call: TRBJ1-1
cdr3_nt: TGTGCCAGCAGCACAAAAGGCGTAGCTTTCTTT
cdr3_aa: CASSTKGVAFF

d_call: TRBD1
clone_size: NA
v_call: TRBV25-1
cdr3_length: 15
j_call: TRBJ1-5
cdr3_nt: TGTGCCAGCACCTCCAGGGGGCGCAGGGATCAGCCCCAGCATTTT
cdr3_aa: CASTSRGRRDQPQHF

d_call: TRBD1
clone_size: NA
v_call: TRBV24-1
cdr3_length: 12
j_call: TRBJ2-5
cdr3_nt: TGTGCCACCAGTGAGACAGGGGAGACCCAGTACTTC
cdr3_aa: CATSETGETQYF

d_call: TRBD2
clone_size: NA
v_call: TRBV11-2
cdr3_length: 18
j_call: TRBJ2-3
cdr3_nt: TGTGCCAGCAGCTCCGGGCTAGCGGGCCTCCTCAGCACAGATACGCAGTATTTT
cdr3_aa: CASSSGLAGLLSTDTQYF

d_call: TRBD1
clone_size: NA
v_call: TRBV5-5
cdr3_length: 15
j_call: TRBJ2-5
cdr3_nt: TGTGCCAGCAGCACAACAGGGGACAACCAAGAGACCCAGTACTTC
cdr3_aa: CASSTTGDNQETQYF

d_call: NA
clone_size: NA
v_call: TRBV5-4
cdr3_length: 14
j_call: TRBJ2-3
cdr3_nt: TGTGCCAGCAGCCCGGCGGCCGCCACAGATACGCAGTATTTT
cdr3_aa: CASSPAAATDTQYF

d_call: NA
clone_size: NA
v_call: TRBV3-1/TRBV3-2
cdr3_length: 14
j_call: TRBJ1-6
cdr3_nt: TGTGCCAGCAGCCCCCAGGTGAATAATTCACCCCTCCACTTT
cdr3_aa: CASSPQVNNSPLHF

d_call: NA
clone_size: NA
v_call: TRBV27
cdr3_length: 13
j_call: TRBJ1-1
cdr3_nt: TGTGCCAGCAGTACTACAGGGATCACTGAAGCTTTCTTT
cdr3_aa: CASSTTGITEAFF

d_call: NA
clone_size: NA
v_call: TRBV11-2
cdr3_length: 16
j_call: TRBJ2-2
cdr3_nt: TGTGCCAGCAGCCACTCAAGGACATCGTGGACCGGGGAGCTGTTTTTT
cdr3_aa: CASSHSRTSWTGELFF

d_call: TRBD1
clone_size: NA
v_call: TRBV13
cdr3_length: 15
j_call: TRBJ2-1
cdr3_nt: TGTGCCAGCAGCCTCACAGGGGTCCACTTCAATGAGCAGTTCTTC
cdr3_aa: CASSLTGVHFNEQFF

d_call: TRBD1
clone_size: NA
v_call: TRBV3-1/TRBV3-2
cdr3_length: 14
j_call: TRBJ1-4
cdr3_nt: TGTGCCAGCAGCAGACAGGGCAGAGGTGAAAAACTGTTTTTT
cdr3_aa: CASSRQGRGEKLFF

d_call: TRBD2
clone_size: NA
v_call: TRBV28
cdr3_length: 15
j_call: TRBJ2-1
cdr3_nt: TGTGCCAGCAGTATCGGACTAGCGGGGCGTAATGAGCAGTTCTTC
cdr3_aa: CASSIGLAGRNEQFF

d_call: TRBD1
clone_size: NA
v_call: TRBV5-4
cdr3_length: 14
j_call: TRBJ1-1
cdr3_nt: TGTGCCAGCACCCTGTCCGGGACAGGATCCCAAGCTTTCTTT
cdr3_aa: CASTLSGTGSQAFF

d_call: NA
clone_size: NA
v_call: TRBV27
cdr3_length: 20
j_call: TRBJ1-1
cdr3_nt: TGTGCCAGCAGTTTTTCGGTGGGGGCTTATCCCTCCGAGGCAGACACTGAAGCTTTCTTT
cdr3_aa: CASSFSVGAYPSEADTEAFF

d_call: TRBD2
clone_size: NA
v_call: TRBV7-8
cdr3_length: 19
j_call: TRBJ2-1
cdr3_nt: TGTGCCAGCAGCTCAAGACTAGCGGGAGTATTGGGGGGTTACAATGAGCAGTTCTTC
cdr3_aa: CASSSRLAGVLGGYNEQFF

d_call: NA
clone_size: once
v_call: TRBV19
cdr3_length: 12
j_call: TRBJ1-2
cdr3_nt: TGTGCCAGTACCCTTCGAAGGTATGGCTACACCTTC
cdr3_aa: CASTLRRYGYTF

d_call: NA
clone_size: NA
v_call: TRBV28
cdr3_length: 16
j_call: TRBJ1-2
cdr3_nt: TGTGCCAGCAGCTTGGGGGGCAACGGGTGGATAGATGGCTACACCTTC
cdr3_aa: CASSLGGNGWIDGYTF

d_call: NA
clone_size: NA
v_call: TRBV5-1
cdr3_length: 11
j_call: TRBJ1-2
cdr3_nt: TGCGCCAGCAGCTTTCTAGGGGGCTACACCTTC
cdr3_aa: CASSFLGGYTF